This T cell receptor beta chain emerged from a study of blood T cell repertoires in COVID-19 (dated by TCRdb to the early 2020s). For the wider study: The collaborator samples originated in the United States, Italy and Spain and spanned the acute and convalescent phases of COVID-19. The repertoires were released in a freely available public database meant as a resource for research on the immune response to SARS-CoV-2. Sample metadata almost always included a de-identified subject ID, COVID-19 status, age in years and sex. Subjects who had been exposed to COVID-19, were actively infected with it, or had recovered from it provided the deeply sampled blood TCRbeta repertoires that made up the dataset. The material from the prospective study consisted of cDNA or gDNA derived from T cells, B-cell-depleted T cells, or PBMCs. The samples were drawn from two sources: the first 160 participants of the ongoing ImmuneRACE study, and about 1,300 subjects contributed by 6 global collaborators. HLA class I and class II types, where available, came from metadata supplied by the sample provider rather than from assay-based typing.

V is cut back by 3 bases and J by 3 bases, with 7 bases in the junction unmatched. For CDR1 and CDR2, the germline V gene lists WSHSY and SAAADI. Measured from the cysteine to the phenylalanine, the CDR3 is 15 residues long. Only the CDR3 DNA stays, 45 bases, in frame from base 1. Study-level results and caveats: The amount of clinical and demographic metadata varied by source and participant and was provided uncurated.

TCRbeta CDR3 regions were amplified from genomic DNA by means of the immunoSEQ Assay, a bias-controlled multiplex PCR. As for the authors' bioinformatics: Within the assay, amplification of reference gene primers was used to estimate how many nucleated cells each sample contained. To quantify the absolute abundance of each unique TCRbeta CDR3 rearrangement, sequence reads were collapsed and filtered. For each sample, productive Simpson clonality was calculated as the square root of Simpson's diversity index over productive rearrangements. TCRdb took this table from immuneACCESS and kept in-frame rearrangements with V and J called. Such tables lack part of the clones; where checked against another copy, unresolved V genes explain under half of the gap, and the rest is unexplained. V and J calls and clone size are as listed in that table; D and trimming were resolved from the DNA. The sample table shows 290,000 or so clones, and 80% to 95% are seen once. The ten top clones hold 1% to 1.3% of the sample.

Points on this clone: The antigen it binds to is not known. No base-level quality is on record; no much larger clone is a single base apart.

In the prospective study, participants were about 18 to 90 years old, resided in fewer than 25 geographic areas of the United States, and were enrolled through a virtual design. In the prospective study, cohorts were assigned on the basis of participant-reported clinical history obtained from a screening survey and a study questionnaire. Recovered participants in ImmuneRACE Cohort 3 were defined as having two consecutive negative NP/OP PCR tests, clearance from a healthcare professional, or resolution of symptoms. Mobile phlebotomists in the prospective study collected whole blood, serum and a nasopharyngeal or oropharyngeal swab from every participant. Prospective study participants could optionally give additional blood draws and questionnaires over an approximately 2-month period. Before DNA extraction, blood samples from the prospective study were shipped at room temperature or frozen.

This clonotype originated in a woman aged 25 to 39 who had recovered from COVID-19. The chain uses TRBV10-2 and TRBJ1-1, with TRBD1 identical over 7 junction bases. The source material was PBMCs or T cells enriched from blood (not recorded which). The DNA sequence is TGCGCCAGCAGTGACCAGACAGGGTACGACACTGAAGCTTTCTTT. Translation gives CASSDQTGYDTEAFF.